Described below is a single T cell receptor beta chain sequence and its context. This sample was taken from a study of blood T cell repertoires in COVID-19. At the level of the study: The United States, Italy and Spain supplied acute and convalescent COVID-19 samples. PBMCs, B-cell-depleted T cells, or T cells were the source of the cDNA or gDNA that made up the material.

Using immunoSEQ multiplex PCR, the repertoire was profiled, and TCRdb retains in-frame clones only, with some absent. The sample has approximately 200,000 clones, about 86% seen once. The CDR3 has 12 amino acids. Germline values: CDR1 MNHEY, CDR2 SVGAGI. Germline trimming cut 11 bases from V and 3 bases from J; bases unmatched to any gene: 4. This receptor was identified in a woman aged 45-59 years with acute or convalescent COVID-19. The genes are TRBV6-5 and TRBJ1-2; 9 bases fit TRBD1. The sample consisted of peripheral blood. Written as DNA, the CDR3 is TGTGCCGCTTGGACAGGGGACTATGGCTACACCTTC. Translation gives CAAWTGDYGYTF.